The 18 T cell receptor beta chains below come from one sample, sequenced in a study of identical twins. TCRdb ran MiXCR on the 5' RACE reads and lists one entry per CDR3 protein. Of 1.5 million or so distinct CDR3 sequences in the sample, more than 30% were seen once. Sequenced: cord blood. Receptor source: a newborn girl in good health.

The CDR3 DNA reads TGTGCCAGCAGCCCTGGACGCGGGAGGCTCAATGAGCAGTTCTTC. It codes for CASSPGRGRLNEQFF. The J gene is TRBJ2-1, the V gene TRBV12-3 or TRBV12-4, with 8 bases lining up with TRBD2. This CDR3 is built from 15 residues. V lost 6 bases to trimming and J lost 6 bases; unmatched junction nucleotides: 10.

The chain has TRBV12-3 or TRBV12-4 and TRBJ1-1; 9 bases map to TRBD1. The CDR3 covers 15 residues. V lost 2 bases to trimming and J lost 8 bases; unmatched junction nucleotides: 9. This CDR3 is CASSLPGTGPVEAFF. CDR3 nucleotide sequence: TGTGCCAGCAGTTTACCCGGGACAGGGCCAGTGGAAGCTTTCTTT.

This clonotype showed up just a few times. The V call is TRBV7-2, the J call TRBJ1-2, with D unresolved. Germline lookup yields CDR1 SGHTA and CDR2 FQGNSA. The germline V and J ends were trimmed by 5 bases and 5 bases, with 15 bases remaining between them. The length of the CDR3 is 14 residues. This CDR3 is CASSPVQISYGYTF. Here the CDR3 DNA reads TGTGCCAGCAGCCCAGTGCAGATTTCTTATGGCTACACCTTC.

The CDR3 DNA sequence: TGTGCCAGCAGAGACGGGACAGGGGTACAAGAGACCCAGTACTTC. This translates into CASRDGTGVQETQYF. The J gene is TRBJ2-5, the V gene TRBV12-3 or TRBV12-4, with 10 positions matching TRBD1. There are 15 residues in the CDR3. V lost 6 bases and J lost 2; bases outside the gene matches: 6.

This clonotype showed up just a few times. This chain connects TRBV10-3 to TRBJ2-7; D remains unclear. V gave up 3 bases and J gave up 7 bases, with 13 bases separating them. CDR3 length: 13 amino acids. Per the germline V gene, CDR1 is ENHRY and CDR2 is SYGVKD. The CDR3 region is CAISDSVGGEQYF. CDR3 coding DNA: TGTGCCATCAGTGACAGCGTAGGCGGAGAGCAGTACTTC.

The chain carries TRBV28 and TRBJ2-7, with 7 bases that match TRBD1. The CDR3 contains 17 residues. V lost 2 bases, J lost 0 bases, and 10 bases stayed unmatched. Germline V gene sequence: CDR1 MDHEN, CDR2 SYDVKM. The CDR3 reads CASSLATGSLFSYEQYF. The CDR3 bases are TGTGCCAGCAGTTTAGCGACAGGGTCCCTCTTCTCCTACGAGCAGTACTTC.

This clonotype turned up a few times. The J gene is TRBJ1-2, the V gene TRBV7-8; TRBD1 might be the D (5 bases). This CDR3 spans 15 amino acids. Trimming shortened V by 5 bases and J by 5 bases, and 18 bases separated the two germline ends. Germline V lookup: CDR1 SGHVS, CDR2 FQNEAQ. CDR3 sequence: CASSITGTVSYGYTF. CDR3 coding DNA: TGTGCCAGCAGCATCACCGGGACGGTTAGTTATGGCTACACCTTC.

This clonotype was observed many times. The V call is TRBV20-1, the J call TRBJ2-3, with TRBD1 identical over 11 bases. V shed 7 bases and J 4 bases; nucleotides not matched to a gene: 4. Germline CDR1 reads DFQATT; CDR2 reads SNEGSKA (reference sequence). The CDR3 has 13 amino acids. The CDR3: CSGDRGRSDTQYF. The CDR3 DNA follows: TGCAGTGGGGACAGGGGGAGGTCAGATACGCAGTATTTT.

This rearrangement joins TRBV11-2 to TRBJ2-1; 7 bases are a match to TRBD2. The assigned J gene may be wrong: the sequence end matches TRBJ2-7 better. CDR1 and CDR2 from the germline V gene are SGHAT and FQNNGV. This CDR3 region has 15 residues. DNA for the CDR3: TGTGCCAGCAGCTTAGTTGCGGGAGCCTACAATGAGCAGTACTTC. Translation: CASSLVAGAYNEQYF.

As to this clonotype: A read error may produce the germline difference seen at one junction end. V is TRBV20-1 and J is TRBJ1-6; D unclear. The CDR3 contains 17 residues. Per germline, CDR1 DFQATT and CDR2 SNEGSKA (reference sequence). The chain's CDR3 is CSARVRSRDRYNSPPHF. For the CDR3, the DNA is TGCAGTGCTAGAGTAAGAAGTCGCGACCGATATAATTCACCCCCCCACTTT.

This rearrangement joins TRBV29-1 to TRBJ2-5, with TRBD2 matching over 12 bases. J was trimmed by 11 bases and V by 4 bases; bases with no gene match: 14. Germline CDR1 and CDR2: SQVTM and ANQGSEA. There are 15 residues in the CDR3. The CDR3 DNA reads TGCAGCGTTGGCTTGACTAGCGGGAGCTGGAATGAGCAGTACTTC. Amino acids: CSVGLTSGSWNEQYF. Together with reference TRBV29-1 and TRBJ2-5, the CDR3 gives the full variable domain: SAVISQKPSRDICQRGTSLTIQCQVDSQVTMMFWYRQQPGQSLTLIATANQGSEATYESGFVIDKFPISRPNLTFSTLTVSNMSPEDSSIYLCSVGLTSGSWNEQYFGPGTRLLVL.

The sample holds a few counts of this clonotype. The gene calls are TRBV25-1 and TRBJ2-1, with a tentative D call TRBD2 (6 bases). CDR1 is MGHDK and CDR2 is SYGVNS in the germline V gene. The CDR3 covers 19 residues. The V end lost 2 bases, the J end lost 0 bases, and 20 bases lay between the germline ends. The DNA of the CDR3 is TGTGCCAGCAGTGAAAATCGGTGGGGACTTACGAGCTCCTACAATGAGCAGTTCTTC. It specifies CASSENRWGLTSSYNEQFF. Full variable domain (rest looked up from reference TRBV25-1 and TRBJ2-1): EADIYQTPRYLVIGTGKKITLECSQTMGHDKMYWYQQDPGMELHLIHYSYGVNSTEKGDLSSESTVSRIRTEHFPLTLESARPSHTSQYLCASSENRWGLTSSYNEQFFGPGTRLTVL.

This clonotype was observed a few times. This chain joins TRBV21-1 and TRBJ2-4; no DNA check was done on the table's D call, TRBD1. TRBV21-1 constitutes a pseudogene. The length of the CDR3 is 14 residues. The CDR3 sequence is CASSNLDRVWVKYF. The CDR3 DNA reads TGTGCCAGCAGCAACTTAGACAGGGTATGGGTCAAGTACTTC.

This clonotype was observed a few times. The genes are TRBV6-6 and TRBJ2-3, with 10 bases aligning to TRBD2. The CDR3 consists of 15 residues. V lost 2 bases to trimming and J lost 10 bases; unmatched junction nucleotides: 9. Germline loops: CDR1 MNHNY, CDR2 SVGAGI (reference sequence). This CDR3 reads CASSYGMTSGYPQYF. The CDR3 nucleotides are TGTGCCAGCAGTTACGGAATGACTAGCGGGTATCCGCAGTATTTT.

The V gene is TRBV12-3 or TRBV12-4, the J gene TRBJ1-1; D is unclear. V lost 3 bases and J 7 bases, leaving 6 bases between the germline ends. This CDR3 comprises 11 residues. The CDR3 sequence: CASSFMGEAFF. In DNA, the CDR3 is TGTGCCAGCAGTTTTATGGGTGAAGCTTTCTTT.

The chain is built from TRBV28 and TRBJ1-2; 8 bases line up with TRBD1. Germline-derived CDR1 and CDR2 are MDHEN and SYDVKM. The CDR3 consists of 17 residues. The V gene end was trimmed by 7 bases and the J gene end by 4 bases; junction bases not matched to a gene: 17. CDR3 DNA: TGTGCCAGCACCTTCCGGGACAGGAGGAATCGTAGCTATGGCTACACCTTC. As protein: CASTFRDRRNRSYGYTF.

The rearrangement uses TRBV5-6 and TRBJ2-7, with D possibly being TRBD1 or TRBD2 (6 bases each). Germline lookup yields CDR1 SGHDT and CDR2 YYEEEE. The CDR3 has 15 residues. Deletions cut 1 base from V and 3 bases from J, with 14 bases between. This chain's CDR3 is CASSLNGGGIYEQYF. The DNA for the CDR3 is TGTGCCAGCAGCTTGAATGGGGGCGGGATCTACGAGCAGTACTTC.

This chain joins TRBV7-2 and TRBJ1-1, with D possibly TRBD1 on 6 matching bases. The CDR3 is 13 residues long. V was pared by 5 bases and J by 3 bases, with 10 bases between. The germline gives CDR1 SGHTA, CDR2 FQGNSA. The CDR3 reads CASSVTGYTEAFF. CDR3 DNA sequence: TGTGCCAGCAGCGTCACAGGGTACACTGAAGCTTTCTTT.